This is a list of T cell receptor beta chains from one sample in a study of T-cell reconstitution after alpha-beta-depleted transplantation in children. TCRdb redid the calling of the PCR reads with MiXCR, one entry per CDR3 protein. The repertoire has 450,000 to 550,000 distinct CDR3 sequences, over 10% of them found once; the top ten carry 14%. Sequencing was performed on PBMCs, mostly from graft donor cells, taken 180 days after TCRalphabeta/CD19-depleted stem cell transplant. The receptors derive from a female patient aged 2-9 years who had a stem cell transplant for aplastic anemia, so the T cells may come from the graft donor. CDR3s include the opening cysteine and the closing phenylalanine or tryptophan. D genes are given only for firm matches. Some rows mark clone size as missing; the rest say once, few, many or name a class of expanded clone.

j_call: TRBJ2-3; clone_size: few; d_call: .; v_call: TRBV18; cdr3_nt: TGTGCCAGCTCACCACGATGGGGGTCAGATACGCAGTATTTT; cdr3_aa: CASSPRWGSDTQYF
j_call: TRBJ2-2; clone_size: few; d_call: .; v_call: TRBV28; cdr3_nt: TGTGCCAGCATCCCCCGCCAGGATTACACCGGGGAGCTGTTTTTT; cdr3_aa: CASIPRQDYTGELFF
j_call: TRBJ2-7; clone_size: .; d_call: TRBD2; v_call: TRBV28; cdr3_nt: TGTGCCAGCAAGAGGACTAGCTACGAGCAGTACTTC; cdr3_aa: CASKRTSYEQYF
j_call: TRBJ1-2; clone_size: few; d_call: .; v_call: TRBV28; cdr3_nt: TGTGCCAGCATGGTCGGCTATGGCTACACCTTC; cdr3_aa: CASMVGYGYTF
j_call: TRBJ2-3; clone_size: .; d_call: .; v_call: TRBV28; cdr3_nt: TGTGCCAGCAGTTTAGAGCAGGGGTCAGATACGCAGTATTTT; cdr3_aa: CASSLEQGSDTQYF
j_call: TRBJ2-5; clone_size: few; d_call: TRBD1; v_call: TRBV29-1; cdr3_nt: TGCAGCGTTCAGACAGGGACCCAAGAGACCCAGTACTTC; cdr3_aa: CSVQTGTQETQYF
j_call: TRBJ1-4; clone_size: .; d_call: .; v_call: TRBV27; cdr3_nt: TGTGCCAGCAGACCCTCTAGGACGGAAGAAAAACTGTTTTTT; cdr3_aa: CASRPSRTEEKLFF
j_call: TRBJ2-7; clone_size: .; d_call: .; v_call: TRBV28; cdr3_nt: TGTGCCAGCATGGGGAGGCCCTACGAGCAGTACTTC; cdr3_aa: CASMGRPYEQYF
j_call: TRBJ1-5; clone_size: few; d_call: .; v_call: TRBV7-6; cdr3_nt: TGTGCCAGCAGCCGCGGGGGGCGTGAACCCCAGCATTTT; cdr3_aa: CASSRGGREPQHF
j_call: TRBJ2-1; clone_size: few; d_call: .; v_call: TRBV5-5; cdr3_nt: TGTGCCAGCAGCTTGCTAGCTTCAATACTGGATGAGCAGTTCTTC; cdr3_aa: CASSLLASILDEQFF
j_call: TRBJ2-1; clone_size: few; d_call: TRBD2; v_call: TRBV7-2; cdr3_nt: TGTGCCAGCAGCCTTAGCGGGACGGTGAGGAATGAGCAGTTCTTC; cdr3_aa: CASSLSGTVRNEQFF
j_call: TRBJ1-2; clone_size: .; d_call: TRBD1; v_call: TRBV10-2; cdr3_nt: TGCGCCAGCAGTGAGTCGAGGGACAGGGACCATGGCTACACCTTC; cdr3_aa: CASSESRDRDHGYTF
j_call: TRBJ2-3; clone_size: .; d_call: .; v_call: TRBV7-2; cdr3_nt: TGTGCCAGCAGCTTAGTTGCGGGCCTCCCACGAGATACGCAGTATTTT; cdr3_aa: CASSLVAGLPRDTQYF
j_call: TRBJ2-2; clone_size: few; d_call: .; v_call: TRBV7-2; cdr3_nt: TGTGCCAGCAGCTTGGCGATTGCGGAGAACGGGGAGCTGTTTTTT; cdr3_aa: CASSLAIAENGELFF
j_call: TRBJ1-2; clone_size: few; d_call: TRBD1; v_call: TRBV27; cdr3_nt: TGTGCCAGCAGTTTTCTGGGGACAGCGGATGGCTACACCTTC; cdr3_aa: CASSFLGTADGYTF
j_call: TRBJ2-2; clone_size: many; d_call: .; v_call: TRBV13; cdr3_nt: TGTGCCAGCAGCCTCCGGATGGGAGTTGCCACCGGGGAGCTGTTTTTT; cdr3_aa: CASSLRMGVATGELFF
j_call: TRBJ2-2; clone_size: few; d_call: .; v_call: TRBV12-3/TRBV12-4; cdr3_nt: TGTGCCAGCATTCAATACACCGGGGAGCTGTTTTTT; cdr3_aa: CASIQYTGELFF
j_call: TRBJ2-7; clone_size: few; d_call: .; v_call: TRBV20-1; cdr3_nt: TGCAGTGCTAGATTCTTCAGGGCCAGTGGACCCTACGAGCAGTACTTC; cdr3_aa: CSARFFRASGPYEQYF
j_call: TRBJ1-1; clone_size: .; d_call: .; v_call: TRBV4-3; cdr3_nt: TGCGCCAGCAGCCAAGAGGTATTCAGCCAAAACACTGAAGCTTTCTTT; cdr3_aa: CASSQEVFSQNTEAFF
j_call: TRBJ2-2; clone_size: few; d_call: .; v_call: TRBV28; cdr3_nt: TGTGCCAGCAGTTTAGGAGTTGGACGGGGCATCACCGGGGAGCTGTTTTTT; cdr3_aa: CASSLGVGRGITGELFF
j_call: TRBJ1-2; clone_size: few; d_call: TRBD1; v_call: TRBV6-1; cdr3_nt: TGTGCCAGCAGTCCAGGGACAGGGAGGAGGGTCGTGCGTGGCTACACCTTC; cdr3_aa: CASSPGTGRRVVRGYTF
j_call: TRBJ2-6; clone_size: few; d_call: .; v_call: TRBV5-1; cdr3_nt: TGCGCCAGCAGGTCGGGCGACAGAAGATCTGGGGCCAACGTCCTGACTTTC; cdr3_aa: CASRSGDRRSGANVLTF
j_call: TRBJ1-1; clone_size: few; d_call: TRBD1; v_call: TRBV28; cdr3_nt: TGTGCCAGCAGGGGACAGGGGGACACTGAAGCTTTCTTT; cdr3_aa: CASRGQGDTEAFF
j_call: TRBJ1-2; clone_size: .; d_call: TRBD1; v_call: TRBV5-5; cdr3_nt: TGTGCCAGCGGCTCCAGGGGGAACTATGGCTACACCTTC; cdr3_aa: CASGSRGNYGYTF
j_call: TRBJ2-7; clone_size: .; d_call: .; v_call: TRBV5-1; cdr3_nt: TGCGCCAGCAGCTTGGTAACGGGTACTCAGGGCTACGAGCAGTACTTC; cdr3_aa: CASSLVTGTQGYEQYF
j_call: TRBJ2-1; clone_size: many; d_call: .; v_call: TRBV5-1; cdr3_nt: TGCGCCAGCAGCTGGACTCAAGGCTTGGGGGAGCAGTTCTTC; cdr3_aa: CASSWTQGLGEQFF
j_call: TRBJ1-3; clone_size: few; d_call: .; v_call: TRBV12-3/TRBV12-4; cdr3_nt: TGTGCCAGCAGTCCGAGGGCGGGAGGAAACACCATATATTTT; cdr3_aa: CASSPRAGGNTIYF
j_call: TRBJ2-1; clone_size: few; d_call: TRBD2; v_call: TRBV29-1; cdr3_nt: TGCAGCGTTGAAGGTAGAAGAGCAGGTGGGACTAGCGGGAGGCACTACAATGAGCAGTTCTTC; cdr3_aa: CSVEGRRAGGTSGRHYNEQFF
j_call: TRBJ2-1; clone_size: many; d_call: TRBD2; v_call: TRBV29-1; cdr3_nt: TGCAGCGTCAAAACTAGCGACTCCTACAATGAGCAGTTCTTC; cdr3_aa: CSVKTSDSYNEQFF
j_call: TRBJ2-2; clone_size: .; d_call: TRBD1; v_call: TRBV2; cdr3_nt: TGTGCCAGCAAGTGGGGACAGGGCTTAGGGAGCACCGGGGAGCTGTTTTTT; cdr3_aa: CASKWGQGLGSTGELFF
j_call: TRBJ2-7; clone_size: many; d_call: .; v_call: TRBV10-3; cdr3_nt: TGTGCCATCAGTGAAATGGGACGGAGTAGCTCCTACGAGCAGTACTTC; cdr3_aa: CAISEMGRSSSYEQYF
j_call: TRBJ1-2; clone_size: few; d_call: .; v_call: TRBV4-3; cdr3_nt: TGCGCCAGCAGCCAAGCCTTAAGGGCTCTTAACTATGGCTACACCTTC; cdr3_aa: CASSQALRALNYGYTF
j_call: TRBJ2-1; clone_size: .; d_call: .; v_call: TRBV25-1; cdr3_nt: TGTGCCAGCGGTGTTAGCTCCTACAATGAGCAGTTCTTC; cdr3_aa: CASGVSSYNEQFF
j_call: TRBJ2-5; clone_size: once; d_call: TRBD1; v_call: TRBV28; cdr3_nt: TGTGCCAGCAGTGAAACGACAGGGCCACTTATCCAAGAGACCCAGTACTTC; cdr3_aa: CASSETTGPLIQETQYF
j_call: TRBJ2-5; clone_size: few; d_call: .; v_call: TRBV7-9; cdr3_nt: TGTGCCAGCAGCCCCCTCCGGGGGCGCAGGGAGACCCAGTACTTC; cdr3_aa: CASSPLRGRRETQYF
j_call: TRBJ2-3; clone_size: few; d_call: .; v_call: TRBV6-2/TRBV6-3; cdr3_nt: TGTGCCAGCAGTTACGGACTGGCCCAGTTCACAGATACGCAGTATTTT; cdr3_aa: CASSYGLAQFTDTQYF
j_call: TRBJ1-1; clone_size: .; d_call: .; v_call: TRBV12-3/TRBV12-4; cdr3_nt: TGTGCCAGCAGTTTTCGCCTCGCCCTTGGGGCTTTCTTT; cdr3_aa: CASSFRLALGAFF
j_call: TRBJ2-7; clone_size: many; d_call: .; v_call: TRBV7-2; cdr3_nt: TGTGCCAGCAGCCTAGGACTTCTCCCTTACGAGCAGTACTTC; cdr3_aa: CASSLGLLPYEQYF
j_call: TRBJ2-5; clone_size: few; d_call: .; v_call: TRBV9; cdr3_nt: TGTGCCAGCAGCGTAGCGCCTTCGGGGGAGACCCAGTACTTC; cdr3_aa: CASSVAPSGETQYF
j_call: TRBJ2-5; clone_size: many; d_call: .; v_call: TRBV4-3; cdr3_nt: TGCGCCAGCAGCCAAGGACTACAAGAGACCCAGTACTTC; cdr3_aa: CASSQGLQETQYF